This T cell receptor beta chain derives from a study of CD8 T cells in ankylosing spondylitis. Study-wide points: From matched ankylosing spondylitis synovial fluid, disease-linked clones were reportedly recovered at significantly enriched levels.

TCRdb analysed the 5' RACE reads with MiXCR anew, one entry per CDR3 protein. The sample contains around 250,000 distinct CDR3 sequences, around 10% of which appear only once. CDR1 MNHEY and CDR2 SVGEGT come from the germline V gene. With V trimmed by 4 bases and J by 4 bases, 10 bases remained unmatched. This CDR3 has 17 amino acids. This clonotype was recorded a few times. What it binds is unknown. The sequencing sample was made of blood, either unsorted or a sorted T cell fraction (not recorded which). The chain carries TRBV6-2 or TRBV6-3 and TRBJ2-1; 10 bases fit TRBD2. The origin of this receptor is a male donor with ankylosing spondylitis or in good health (not recorded which). The chain's CDR3 is CASSSLAGVSGYNEQFF. The DNA for the CDR3 is TGTGCCAGCAGTTCCCTAGCGGGAGTATCGGGTTACAATGAGCAGTTCTTC.